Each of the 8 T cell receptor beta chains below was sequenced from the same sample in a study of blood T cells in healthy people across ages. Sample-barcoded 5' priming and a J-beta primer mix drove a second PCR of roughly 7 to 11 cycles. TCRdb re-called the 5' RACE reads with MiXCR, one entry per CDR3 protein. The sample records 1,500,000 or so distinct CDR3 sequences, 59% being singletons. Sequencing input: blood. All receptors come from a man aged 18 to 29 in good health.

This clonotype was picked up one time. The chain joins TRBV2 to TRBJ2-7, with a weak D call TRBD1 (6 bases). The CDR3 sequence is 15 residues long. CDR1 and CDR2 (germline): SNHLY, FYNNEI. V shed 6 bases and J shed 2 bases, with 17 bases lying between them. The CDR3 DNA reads TGTGCCAGCAGCCTCGACAGGAAGGGGACCTACGAGCAGTACTTC. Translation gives CASSLDRKGTYEQYF.

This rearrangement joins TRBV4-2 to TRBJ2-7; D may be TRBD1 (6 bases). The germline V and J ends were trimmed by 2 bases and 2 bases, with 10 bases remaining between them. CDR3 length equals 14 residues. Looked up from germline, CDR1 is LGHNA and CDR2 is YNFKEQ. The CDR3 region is CASSQRTAAYEQYF. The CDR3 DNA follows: TGTGCCAGCAGCCAAAGGACAGCGGCCTACGAGCAGTACTTC.

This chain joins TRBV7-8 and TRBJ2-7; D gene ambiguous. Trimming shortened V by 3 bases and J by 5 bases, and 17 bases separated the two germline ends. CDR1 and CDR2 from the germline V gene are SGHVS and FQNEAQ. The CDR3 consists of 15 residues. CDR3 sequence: CASSLADNGIDEQYF. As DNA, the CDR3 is TGTGCCAGCAGCTTGGCCGACAATGGGATCGACGAGCAGTACTTC.

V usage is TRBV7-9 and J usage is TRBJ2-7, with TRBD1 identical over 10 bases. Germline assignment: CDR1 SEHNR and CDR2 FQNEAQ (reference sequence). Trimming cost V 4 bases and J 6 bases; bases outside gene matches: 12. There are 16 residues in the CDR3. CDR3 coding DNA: TGTGCCAGCAGCTCCCTTTTGGGACAGGGGTTGTCCGAGCAGTACTTC. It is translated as CASSSLLGQGLSEQYF.

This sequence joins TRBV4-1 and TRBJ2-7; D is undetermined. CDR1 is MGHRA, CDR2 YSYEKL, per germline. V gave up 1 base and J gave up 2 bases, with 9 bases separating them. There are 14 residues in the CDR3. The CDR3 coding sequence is TGCGCCAGCAGCCAAGGGGATAATACCTACGAGCAGTACTTC. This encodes CASSQGDNTYEQYF.

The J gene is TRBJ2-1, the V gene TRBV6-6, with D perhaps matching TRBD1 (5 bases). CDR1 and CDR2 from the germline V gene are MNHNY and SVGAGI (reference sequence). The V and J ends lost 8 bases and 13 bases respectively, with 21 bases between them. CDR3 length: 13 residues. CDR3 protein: CASGAVQDGRQFF. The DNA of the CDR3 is TGTGCCAGCGGGGCAGTCCAGGATGGCCGCCAGTTCTTC.

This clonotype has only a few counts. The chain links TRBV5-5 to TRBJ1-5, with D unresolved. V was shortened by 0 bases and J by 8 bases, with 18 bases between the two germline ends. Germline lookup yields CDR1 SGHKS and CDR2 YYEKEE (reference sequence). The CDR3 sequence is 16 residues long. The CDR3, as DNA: TGTGCCAGCAGCTTGGGCCCTCGCACGAAAGGGAAGCCCCAGCATTTT. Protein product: CASSLGPRTKGKPQHF.

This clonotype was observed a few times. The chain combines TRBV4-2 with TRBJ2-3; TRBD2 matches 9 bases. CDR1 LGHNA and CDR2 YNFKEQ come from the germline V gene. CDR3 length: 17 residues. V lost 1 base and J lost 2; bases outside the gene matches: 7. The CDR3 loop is CASSQGPLAGITDTQYF. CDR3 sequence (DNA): TGTGCCAGCAGCCAAGGGCCTCTAGCGGGAATCACAGATACGCAGTATTTT.